The clone carrying this T cell receptor beta chain was seen once. This sample is part of a study of blood T cell repertoires in COVID-19. Overall study: The United States, Italy and Spain were the sources of the acute and convalescent COVID-19 samples. T cells, B-cell-depleted T cells, or PBMCs provided the cDNA or gDNA that served as material.

How the authors handled the data: Reference gene primers were amplified, and this amplification served to estimate nucleated cell counts. Only in-frame clones appear in the TCRdb table, and some are missing; sequencing was by immunoSEQ multiplex PCR. D and trimming come from the DNA, and the V and J calls and clone size come from that table. Of around 100,000 clones in the sample, 85% to 95% are singletons; the top ten hold 4.5% to 6%. Between the trimmed V and J ends, which lost 6 bases and 9 bases, there was a span of 12 bases. The CDR3 totals 12 residues. Sequenced input: peripheral blood. The clonotype was recovered from a man aged 50 to 59 with active COVID-19. This sequence joins TRBV12-3 or TRBV12-4 and TRBJ2-4; tentative D call: TRBD1 (5 bases). DNA for the CDR3: TGTGCCAGCAGCCAGGGTTTGGGCATTCAGTACTTC. This translates into CASSQGLGIQYF.